This T cell receptor beta chain was sequenced in a study of immune cell composition in non-small cell lung cancer. Study in general: Most cases were lung adenocarcinoma or squamous cell carcinoma.

Findings and caveats of the study: 60% to 75% of squamous and roughly 32% of adenocarcinoma cases had tumour-associated clones >0.5%.

The data were produced by immunoSEQ multiplex PCR, yet TCRdb's version contains in-frame clones alone and is incomplete. The table shows roughly 3,100 clones, with 60% to 85% occurring only once. The normal lung sample lay at least 3 cm, and maximally far, from the tumour. For this clone: Its cognate antigen is unknown.

Trimming removed 5 bases from V and 8 bases from J; junction bases left unmatched: 5. This CDR3 contains 13 residues. Germline loops: CDR1 SNHLY, CDR2 FYNNEI. The chain combines TRBV2 with TRBJ1-4, with 7 bases identical to TRBD1. The sequenced sample was non-adjacent lung tissue. The clonotype originates from a human donor with non-small cell lung cancer. The donor label of this sample is uncertain. CDR3 coding DNA: TGTGCCAGCAGTAGACAGGGCCCGGAAAAACTGTTTTTT. Its protein is CASSRQGPEKLFF.